These 16 T cell receptor beta chains were all obtained from the same sample, sequenced in a study of vaccination effects on CD4 cells after COVID-19. Antigen-specific CD4+ T cells expanded by the ViraFEST assay with viral peptide pools were then sequenced. Following culture for under 12 days, CD4+ T cells were isolated. Nobody among the vaccine recipients had prior SARS-CoV-2 infection (nucleocapsid antibodies were negative). These receptors' antigens are unknown. Sequencing was performed with immunoSEQ multiplex PCR; in TCRdb, only in-frame clones are kept and a portion is missing. This table holds 30,000 to 45,000 clones, around 70% found once. The input for sequencing was CD4+ T cells from PBMCs cultured with SARS-CoV-2 spike peptides, taken before COVID-19 vaccination. These receptors were taken from a human donor who received a COVID-19 vaccine.

The J gene is TRBJ1-2, the V gene TRBV29-1; possible D gene TRBD1, 5 bases. Trimming left V 4 bases short and J 2 bases short, with 14 bases between. In germline, CDR1 is SQVTM, CDR2 ANQGSEA. CDR3 length: 14 amino acids. The chain's CDR3 is CSVGAGGGNYGYTF. CDR3 in DNA: TGCAGCGTTGGGGCGGGGGGAGGCAACTATGGCTACACCTTC. Drawing the rest from reference TRBV29-1 and TRBJ1-2, the complete variable domain is SAVISQKPSRDICQRGTSLTIQCQVDSQVTMMFWYRQQPGQSLTLIATANQGSEATYESGFVIDKFPISRPNLTFSTLTVSNMSPEDSSIYLCSVGAGGGNYGYTFGSGTRLTVV.

This clone was observed once. The V gene is TRBV6-6, the J gene TRBJ2-1; 8 nucleotides align to TRBD1. V lost 6 bases to trimming and J lost 4 bases; unmatched junction nucleotides: 8. CDR3 length equals 15 residues. Germline CDR1 and CDR2: MNHNY and SVGAGI (reference sequence). CDR3 protein: CASSRTGGHYNEQFF. CDR3 sequence (DNA): TGTGCCAGCAGCAGAACAGGGGGGCATTACAATGAGCAGTTCTTC.

This clone was detected once. The V call is TRBV18, the J call TRBJ2-1, with D possibly being TRBD1 (5 bases). The V end was cut by 3 bases, the J end by 8 bases, with 11 bases between. Germline lookup yields CDR1 KGHSH and CDR2 LQKENI. This CDR3 is built from 13 residues. This chain's CDR3 is CASSPSLGDEQFF. CDR3 DNA sequence: TGTGCCAGCTCACCGTCATTAGGGGATGAGCAGTTCTTC.

The chain uses TRBV2 and TRBJ2-2, with TRBD2 identical over 9 bases. V lost 4 bases to trimming and J lost 5 bases; unmatched junction nucleotides: 5. Germline V lookup: CDR1 SNHLY, CDR2 FYNNEI. The CDR3 has 15 residues. This CDR3 reads CASSVSGSRTGELFF. CDR3 DNA: TGTGCCAGCAGTGTTAGCGGGAGTAGGACCGGGGAGCTGTTTTTT.

This sequence joins TRBV4-1 and TRBJ2-2; D call uncertain. The V gene's germline CDR1 is MGHRA and CDR2 YSYEKL. There are 15 residues in the CDR3. Trimming removed 1 base at V and 5 bases at J, with 11 bases between. The CDR3 nucleotides read TGCGCCAGCAGCCAAGCCGATCTCCGGACCGGGGAGCTGTTTTTT. Translated: CASSQADLRTGELFF.

This sequence joins TRBV27 and TRBJ2-7, with D maybe TRBD1 (7 bases). Germline values: CDR1 MNHEY, CDR2 SMNVEV (reference sequence). This CDR3 has 13 amino acids. Trimming left V 8 bases short and J 2 bases short, with 13 bases between. DNA of the CDR3: TGTGCCAGCCGGACTACAGGGGCCTACGAGCAGTACTTC. Translating gives CASRTTGAYEQYF.

This clone was picked up a small number of times. The rearrangement joins TRBV11-2 to TRBJ2-2; 12 positions match TRBD2. The CDR3 extends over 15 amino acids. V lost 6 bases to trimming and J lost 1 base; unmatched junction nucleotides: 0. Germline CDR1 and CDR2: SGHAT and FQNNGV. CDR3 protein: CASRGLAGNTGELFF. The CDR3 DNA reads TGTGCCAGCAGGGGACTAGCGGGGAACACCGGGGAGCTGTTTTTT.

V usage is TRBV7-2 and J usage is TRBJ2-4; D might be TRBD2 (6 bases). The CDR3 is 14 residues long. Germline values: CDR1 SGHTA, CDR2 FQGNSA. The V end was cut by 1 base, the J end by 2 bases, with 6 bases between. The CDR3: CASSLGTTKNIQYF. Here the CDR3 DNA reads TGTGCCAGCAGCTTAGGGACTACCAAAAACATTCAGTACTTC.

There are a few counts of this clone. The genes are TRBV30 and TRBJ1-1; maybe TRBD1 (5 bases). V lost 3 bases to trimming and J lost 10 bases, with 18 bases between them. CDR1 is GTSNPN and CDR2 is SVGIG in the germline V gene (reference sequence). CDR3 length: 13 residues. CDR3 in DNA: TGTGCCTGGAGAACCGTCTTAGGGGCCGTAGCTTTCTTT. Residues: CAWRTVLGAVAFF.

The V gene is TRBV6-5, the J gene TRBJ1-2; D might be TRBD1 (6 bases). Trimming stripped 6 bases from V and 6 bases from J, with 14 bases between. In germline, CDR1 is MNHEY, CDR2 SVGAGI. The CDR3 runs to 13 residues. The CDR3 loop is CASSSNGGNGYTF. The CDR3 bases are TGTGCCAGCAGCTCAAACGGGGGCAATGGCTACACCTTC.

This chain joins TRBV4-3 and TRBJ1-1; D not resolved. The CDR3 is 13 residues long. The germline V and J ends were trimmed by 0 bases and 1 base, with 3 bases remaining between them. Germline V gene lookup returns CDR1 LGHNA and CDR2 YSLEER. The CDR3 spells CASSQDSNTEAFF. CDR3 sequence (DNA): TGCGCCAGCAGCCAAGATTCGAACACTGAAGCTTTCTTT.

The genes are TRBV5-1 and TRBJ2-5, with D unclear. With 1 base removed from V and 2 bases from J, the gap between germline ends came to 6 bases. The CDR3 is made up of 13 amino acids. CDR1 is SGHRS and CDR2 is YFSETQ in the germline V gene. The CDR3 region has the DNA TGCGCCAGCAGCTTGCCTTCTCAAGAGACCCAGTACTTC. This sequence encodes CASSLPSQETQYF.

This chain uses TRBV6-5 with TRBJ2-2; a weak D match, TRBD1 (6 bases). The CDR3 covers 15 residues. V lost 6 bases, J lost 4 bases, and 15 bases lay in between. Germline V lookup: CDR1 MNHEY, CDR2 SVGAGI. The DNA of the CDR3 is TGTGCCAGCAGGGGAAAGGGGGATGCCACCGGGGAGCTGTTTTTT. Amino acid sequence: CASRGKGDATGELFF.

V is TRBV9 and J is TRBJ2-6; perhaps TRBD1 as D (5 bases). V was pared by 1 base and J by 0 bases, with 8 bases between. The CDR3 runs 16 residues. Germline V CDR1 and CDR2: SGDLS, YYNGEE. The CDR3 sequence: CASSVTDNSGANVLTF. The CDR3 DNA reads TGTGCCAGCAGCGTAACGGACAACTCTGGGGCCAACGTCCTGACTTTC.

About this clone: This CDR3 is also generated by other DNA sequences in the sample. The genes are TRBV5-8 and TRBJ1-1, with a weak D call TRBD1 (5 bases). CDR3 length equals 15 residues. The V and J ends lost 0 bases and 5 bases respectively, with 14 bases between them. Germline V gene sequence: CDR1 SGHTS, CDR2 YDEGEE. This CDR3 is CASSLEIRGWTEAFF. The CDR3 DNA reads as TGTGCCAGCAGCTTGGAGATACGGGGGTGGACTGAAGCTTTCTTT.

This clone appeared a few times. The chain employs TRBV3-1 (or the pseudogene TRBV3-2) and TRBJ1-1; tentative D call: TRBD1 (6 bases). V shed 11 bases and J shed 5 bases, with 18 bases lying between them. Germline-derived CDR1 and CDR2 are LGHDT and YNNKEL (reference sequence). The CDR3 totals 13 residues. The CDR3: CAATQGKRTEAFF. The DNA for the CDR3 is TGTGCCGCCACACAGGGTAAAAGGACTGAAGCTTTCTTT.